This T cell receptor (beta chain) originates from a study of response to subunit inactivated influenza vaccine (dated by TCRdb to between 2018 and 2020). Background for the entire study: To follow how T cells responded to a trivalent subunit inactivated influenza vaccine, the researchers relied on deep quantitative profiling of the T cell receptor repertoire. What the work shows at the level of the full study, not this receptor alone: According to the authors, only a limited number of new T cells may be recruited by each seasonal influenza vaccination.

Receptors were amplified or captured by RT-PCR. Reads for this sample came from an Illumina HiSeq 2500. TCRdb redid the processing of the public reads, applying fastp at Q25 and MiXCR, and retained in-frame beta chains. Under each unique CDR3 protein, matching rows form one entry showing the most common genes and DNA. Counted in this sample were roughly 160,000 distinct CDR3 sequences; roughly 10% of them appeared once. The ten biggest clones cover around 40% of the sample. To note about this clonotype: The clone's antigen remains unknown. Base quality data are lacking; no much larger clone is found one base away.

The TCR sequence derives from a man aged 45-69 years who received an inactivated influenza vaccine. Donor details come from another sample of the same person, matched by shared clones. This specimen was CD8+ T cells sorted from PBMCs, taken less than 25 months after vaccination.

The sequenced DNA: TGTGCCAGCTCACGCAGACAGGAGACCTACGAGCAGTACTTC. Translated, this is CASSRRQETYEQYF. The chain links TRBV18 with TRBJ2-7; TRBD1 is a possible D gene, resting on 6 matching bases. The CDR1 and CDR2 encoded by the germline V gene are KGHSH and LQKENI. The trim is 4 bases for V and 2 bases for J, with a gap of 12 bases between the germline ends. Including the terminal cysteine and phenylalanine, the CDR3 comprises 14 residues. Only the CDR3 DNA stays, 42 bases, in frame from base 1.